The sequence of this T cell receptor (beta chain) was determined in a study of control samples from healthy donors and cancer patients. Germline values: CDR1 SGHTS, CDR2 YDEGEE. The CDR3 runs to 13 residues. Trimming took off 3 bases at V and 4 bases at J, with 7 bases between the two ends. The assay was immunoSEQ multiplex PCR, and TCRdb's table has in-frame clones only and misses some. Of 100,000 or so clones listed, approximately 91% are singletons. The V call is TRBV5-8, the J call TRBJ1-4; weak D call: TRBD1 (5 bases). The origin of this receptor is a woman younger than 45 in good health. The sequenced sample was blood. The CDR3 protein is CASSWGVNEKLFF. CDR3 in DNA: TGTGCCAGCAGCTGGGGCGTTAATGAAAAACTGTTTTTT.